These 7 T cell receptor beta chains were sequenced from one sample in a study of shared clonotypes between healthy human individuals. Method: immunoSEQ multiplex PCR; TCRdb's copy keeps in-frame clones and lacks some. Seen here are 2 million to 2.5 million clones, 85% to 95% observed once, and the top ten hold about 0.37%. The material sequenced was naive CD4+ T cells from PBMCs. Subset defined: CD45RA+ positively selected. The receptors were gathered from a man between 18 and 29 years old in good health. Some clones in this sample may be carry-over from other donors' samples.

The genes are TRBV7-2 and TRBJ1-3; possibly TRBD1 for D (6 bases). Germline assignment: CDR1 SGHTA and CDR2 FQGNSA. CDR3 length: 15 amino acids. V was clipped by 3 bases and J by 0 bases, with 9 bases between them. The CDR3 coding sequence is TGTGCCAGCAGCTTCGACAGGAACTCTGGAAACACCATATATTTT. Protein: CASSFDRNSGNTIYF.

V gene TRBV7-3 combines with J gene TRBJ2-7, with a possible D match to TRBD2 (6 bases). The CDR3 length is 13 residues. V dropped 4 bases and J dropped 6 bases, with 13 bases sitting between them. In germline, CDR1 is SGHTA, CDR2 FQGTGA. CDR3 in DNA: TGTGCCAGCAGCTCAACGGGGGTAGGCGAGCAGTACTTC. Its protein is CASSSTGVGEQYF.

This clone was seen only a few times. The chain has TRBV14 and TRBJ1-1; D is uncertain. This CDR3 region has 14 residues. Germline CDR1 reads SGHDN; CDR2 reads FVKESK. The V and J ends lost 6 bases and 4 bases respectively, with 15 bases between them. CDR3 in DNA: TGTGCCAGCAGGGGGTCGGGATTTGGCACTGAAGCTTTCTTT. This sequence encodes CASRGSGFGTEAFF.

The rearrangement joins TRBV28 to TRBJ2-4; D tentatively fits TRBD1 or TRBD2 (5 bases each). This CDR3 is built from 15 residues. Trimming took 6 bases from V and 8 from J, leaving 20 bases between them. CDR1 and CDR2 (germline): MDHEN, SYDVKM. The CDR3 protein is CASSLSDTRGDIQYF. The CDR3 coding sequence is TGTGCCAGCAGCCTCTCGGACACCCGGGGAGACATTCAGTACTTC.

This clone was observed a single time. The rearrangement links TRBV10-3 to TRBJ1-2; D gene unclear. Germline-derived CDR1 and CDR2 are ENHRY and SYGVKD. CDR3 length: 12 amino acids. V dropped 3 bases and J dropped 8 bases, with 10 bases sitting between them. Here the CDR3 DNA reads TGTGCCATCAGTGATGGGGTCGGGGGCTACACCTTC. This encodes CAISDGVGGYTF.

This rearrangement joins TRBV7-9 to TRBJ2-2; no definite D call. Germline CDR1 SEHNR, CDR2 FQNEAQ (reference sequence). Trimming left V 4 bases short and J 0 bases short, with 12 bases between. The CDR3 covers 16 residues. The CDR3 loop is CASSYGGRSNTGELFF. As DNA, the CDR3 is TGTGCCAGCAGCTACGGTGGCCGGTCGAACACCGGGGAGCTGTTTTTT.

The chain combines TRBV4-2 with TRBJ2-1; TRBD2 matches 7 bases. Trimming removed 6 bases from V and 0 bases from J; junction bases left unmatched: 5. This CDR3 spans 15 amino acids. Germline V gives CDR1 LGHNA, CDR2 YNFKEQ. The CDR3 here is CASRQRTSSYNEQFF. In DNA, the CDR3 is TGTGCCAGCAGGCAGAGGACTAGCTCCTACAATGAGCAGTTCTTC.